This entry lists 9 T cell receptor beta chains sequenced from one sample in a study of blood T cells in healthy people across ages. A J-beta primer mix and a sample-barcoded 5' primer were used in a second PCR of about 7 to 12 cycles. From the 5' RACE reads, TCRdb called clonotypes with MiXCR, one entry per CDR3 protein. The data contain fewer than 900,000 distinct CDR3 sequences, around 36% of them seen just once; the ten biggest clones take up 10% to 15%. Sequencing was done on a sample of blood. The receptors originated from a man between 18 and 29 years old in good health.

The chain links TRBV4-1 to TRBJ2-5, with 10 bases that match TRBD2. V was clipped by 0 bases and J by 6 bases; unmatched bases: 7. CDR1 MGHRA and CDR2 YSYEKL come from the germline V gene. The CDR3 consists of 16 residues. The CDR3 DNA follows: TGCGCCAGCAGCCAAGATAGCGGGGGGTCGCAAAAGACCCAGTACTTC. Translating gives CASSQDSGGSQKTQYF.

There are many counts of this clonotype. The chain is built from TRBV10-3 and TRBJ2-1, with D uncertain. The V and J ends lost 3 bases and 3 bases respectively, with 3 bases between them. There are 12 residues in the CDR3. Per germline, CDR1 ENHRY and CDR2 SYGVKD. The CDR3 nucleotides are TGTGCCATCAGTGACCTCTACAATGAGCAGTTCTTC. Translation gives CAISDLYNEQFF.

V is TRBV7-7 and J is TRBJ2-5; no firm D call. The CDR3 totals 16 residues. CDR1 SSHAT and CDR2 FNYEAQ come from the germline V gene (reference sequence). Between the trimmed V and J ends, which lost 5 bases and 2 bases, there was a span of 18 bases. CDR3 protein: CASSRGRGSIQETQYF. CDR3 bases: TGTGCCAGCAGCCGCGGTAGAGGATCAATACAAGAGACCCAGTACTTC.

The genes are TRBV25-1 and TRBJ2-4, with D tentatively TRBD1 or TRBD2 (5 bases each). The DNA end is more similar to TRBJ2-7, so the J call may be wrong. CDR3 length: 12 residues. Germline V gene sequence: CDR1 MGHDK, CDR2 SYGVNS. The CDR3: CATSWGSYEQYF. The DNA for the CDR3 is TGTGCCACCAGCTGGGGGAGCTACGAGCAGTACTTC.

The chain is built from TRBV29-1 and TRBJ1-2; 9 nucleotides line up with TRBD1. The J segment lost 4 bases and the V segment lost 4 bases, leaving 10 bases of the junction unmatched. Germline V CDR1 and CDR2: SQVTM, ANQGSEA. This CDR3 spans 15 amino acids. The CDR3 coding sequence is TGCAGCGTTGGGACAGGGGAACGTCCTACCTATGGCTACACCTTC. Protein: CSVGTGERPTYGYTF.

Worth noting for this clonotype: This may be a read error: a much more frequent sequence differs by one nucleotide. The chain joins TRBV12-3 or TRBV12-4 to TRBJ2-5; the match to TRBD2 covers 13 bases. The CDR3 covers 15 residues. The V and J ends lost 5 bases and 11 bases, in that order; junction bases with no gene match: 11. The CDR3 is CASSPGTSGVHEQYF. CDR3 in DNA: TGTGCCAGCAGTCCCGGGACTAGCGGGGTCCATGAGCAGTACTTC.

CDR3 amino acids: CASSPQTENSPLHF. In nucleotides, the CDR3 is TGTGCCAGCAGCCCCCAGACGGAGAATTCACCCCTCCACTTT. The V and J genes are TRBV7-2 and TRBJ1-6; D unclear. The CDR3 is 14 residues long. V lost 5 bases, J lost 7 bases, and 12 bases lay in between. CDR1 is SGHTA, CDR2 FQGNSA, per germline.

The rearrangement joins TRBV20-1 to TRBJ2-4; possible D gene TRBD1, 6 bases. V lost 6 bases and J lost 0, with 18 bases in between. The germline gives CDR1 DFQATT, CDR2 SNEGSKA (reference sequence). The CDR3 is 16 amino acids. For the CDR3, the DNA is TGCAGTGCAGTGGGCCAGGGGAGACTAGCCAAAAACATTCAGTACTTC. This codes for CSAVGQGRLAKNIQYF.

V usage is TRBV7-2 and J usage is TRBJ2-3, with TRBD2 matching 8 bases. This CDR3 is built from 15 residues. Germline V CDR1 and CDR2: SGHTA, FQGNSA. J was trimmed by 11 bases and V by 5 bases; bases with no gene match: 15. The CDR3: CASSLWGGGHQGQYF. As DNA, the CDR3 is TGTGCCAGCAGCCTCTGGGGCGGGGGGCACCAGGGGCAGTATTTT.